This T cell receptor beta chain was profiled in a study of T cell responses to AZD1222 COVID-19 vaccine (dated by TCRdb to the early 2020s). Context from the whole study: AZD1222 recipients with second doses at about 4 weeks or about 12 weeks were pooled, because spike-specific TCR depth and breadth did not differ between schedules. TCR sequencing was performed for roughly 250 trial participants, of whom about 200 were given two doses of AZD1222 and about 25 were given two doses of MenACWY control vaccine. Trial participants were enrolled by age into 18-55, 56-69 and 70-plus year subgroups, with around 140, 26 and 57 TCR-sequenced participants respectively.

The germline ends are 12 bases apart after V is trimmed by 4 bases and J by 3 bases. Reading from cysteine to phenylalanine, the CDR3 counts 14 amino acids. CDR3 DNA only is kept here, 42 bases in frame from base 1. Reading the germline V gene gives CDR1 LGHNA and CDR2 YSLEER. The sample's time point label is to be understood as: baseline before first vaccination. Samples from vaccinated people were obtained from the UK trials COV001 and COV002, which included a single-blind randomized controlled phase 2/3 trial of AZD1222 (ChAdOx1 nCoV-19) in healthy adults. For TCRbeta chain sequencing, PBMC samples were collected from trial participants at day 0 and at day 28 after the second dose. This clone is a singleton in its sample. Its antigen is still unknown. Per-nucleotide qualities are absent, and no much larger clonotype sits a single base away. General findings and caveats noted by the study authors: Vaccine-associated CD4 TCRs spanned the whole spike protein, with dominant responses in regions 160-218 and 743-854. Participants were mostly white British and included more females than males, and it was suggested by the authors that clonal diversity may have been underestimated. Conclusions about previously exposed vaccinees were limited because only a handful of AZD1222 recipients were SARS-CoV-2 seropositive at baseline. In the small 56-69-year group, the increase in depth fell short of significance, most likely because of low power. A significant rise in spike-specific TCR breadth and depth was observed after two AZD1222 doses relative to day 0 and relative to MenACWY recipients. Because no day 14 peak-response samples were available, the repertoires could be characterized only after the peak T cell response. Reportedly, close to half of the unique spike-specific TCRs recognized epitopes lying outside the regions that are mutated in the B.1.351 and B.1.1.7 variants.

The CDR3 regions of human TCRbeta chains were analyzed by immunosequencing. The authors' pipeline ran thus. TCRs in the repertoires were compared against a reference library of SARS-CoV-2-specific TCRs that had been generated with the MIRA antigen-specificity platform. Breadth meant the fraction of unique TCRs that were SARS-CoV-2-associated, whereas depth meant the fraction of total T cells that were SARS-CoV-2-associated. Using the MIRA data, each spike-specific TCR was assigned both to the spike region to which the TCR was reactive and to a CD4 or CD8 class. Log10-transformed breadth and depth values were compared by one-way ANOVA with Sidak's multiple comparisons tests. The table was pulled from immuneACCESS by TCRdb, which kept in-frame rearrangements only. Such tables lose some clones; where checked, under half of the loss comes from unresolved V genes, and the rest has no known cause. V and J calls and clone size are given by that table; D and trimming were obtained from the DNA. A total of roughly 120,000 clones appear in this sample, around 90% of them only once. Over 2.5% of the sample belongs to the ten largest clones.

Recombination joined TRBV4-3 with TRBJ1-1; the D gene lacks a confident call. The receptor's source is an adult in good health. The sample was peripheral blood, taken on day 0 of AZD1222 vaccination. The CDR3 reads CASSLTRVYTEAFF. In nucleotides, the sequence is TGCGCCAGCAGCCTCACTCGAGTTTACACTGAAGCTTTCTTT.